A single sample gave rise to the 31 T cell receptor beta chains below, sequenced in a study of yellow fever vaccine responses in identical twins (dated by TCRdb to between 2018 and 2020). The library came from RT-PCR. The sample was run on an Illumina HiSeq 2500. The public reads were reprocessed in TCRdb via fastp at Q25 and MiXCR, keeping in-frame beta chains. Records with the same CDR3 protein are collapsed into one entry carrying the most frequent genes and DNA. The sample table lists 4,000 to 6,000 distinct CDR3 sequences, roughly nine tenths of them with a count of one. The top ten hold 1.5% to 2% of the sample. Specimen: T cells from blood (PBMCs), unsorted or a sorted subset (not recorded which), collected before or after yellow fever vaccination (not recorded which). These receptors originate from a woman between 18 and 29 years old who received the yellow fever vaccine. Donor details come from another sample of the same person, matched by shared clones.

This chain joins TRBV6-1 and TRBJ1-2, with D maybe TRBD1 (6 bases). The ends were cut back, 3 bases at V and 4 bases at J, with 9 bases in the middle. Germline V gene lookup returns CDR1 MNHNS and CDR2 SASEGT. The CDR3 has 13 residues. The CDR3: CASSEGTFYGYTF. DNA of the CDR3: TGTGCCAGCAGTGAGGGGACATTCTATGGCTACACCTTC.

The rearrangement joins TRBV4-2 to TRBJ2-3; D is unclear. V gave up 4 bases and J gave up 3 bases, with 11 bases separating them. This CDR3 is built from 14 residues. Germline values: CDR1 LGHNA, CDR2 YNFKEQ. The CDR3 coding sequence is TGTGCCAGCAGCCGCGAGAGAGGAACAGATACGCAGTATTTT. Protein sequence: CASSRERGTDTQYF.

The V and J genes are TRBV11-3 and TRBJ1-1; TRBD1 might be the D (6 bases). Germline V CDR1 and CDR2: SGHNT, YENEEA. V was pared by 5 bases and J by 4 bases, with 14 bases between. The CDR3 has 14 residues. CDR3 sequence: CASSISGVVTEAFF. Written as DNA, the CDR3 is TGTGCCAGCAGCATATCAGGGGTGGTCACTGAAGCTTTCTTT.

The V gene is TRBV11-1, the J gene TRBJ2-2; D tentatively fits TRBD1 or TRBD2 (5 bases each). CDR1 is SGHAT, CDR2 FQDESV, per germline (reference sequence). The CDR3 runs to 17 residues. Trimming shortened V by 1 base and J by 3 bases, and 15 bases separated the two germline ends. This CDR3 reads CASSLGSGALYTGELFF. As DNA, the CDR3 is TGTGCCAGCAGCTTAGGTTCCGGGGCCCTTTACACCGGGGAGCTGTTTTTT.

V is TRBV4-1 and J is TRBJ1-2, with a weak D call TRBD1 (5 bases). V was shortened by 1 base and J by 0 bases, with 9 bases between the two germline ends. Germline CDR1 MGHRA, CDR2 YSYEKL. The CDR3 extends over 15 amino acids. DNA for the CDR3: TGCGCCAGCAGCCAAGGTCCAGGGTCTAACTATGGCTACACCTTC. This gives the protein CASSQGPGSNYGYTF.

The chain recombines TRBV29-1 with TRBJ1-3; no reliable D call. This CDR3 comprises 12 residues. With 4 bases removed from V and 0 bases from J, the gap between germline ends came to 4 bases. Germline assignment: CDR1 SQVTM and CDR2 ANQGSEA. CDR3 loop: CSVANSGNTIYF. The DNA of the CDR3 is TGCAGCGTTGCCAACTCTGGAAACACCATATATTTT.

The gene calls are TRBV10-3 and TRBJ2-7; 7 bases are shared with TRBD1. Germline V gene lookup returns CDR1 ENHRY and CDR2 SYGVKD. Unmatched junction bases numbered 4, after V lost 0 bases and J lost 2 bases. This CDR3 comprises 15 residues. CDR3 DNA sequence: TGTGCCATCAGTGAGTCGACAGGGCACCCCTACGAGCAGTACTTC. Protein: CAISESTGHPYEQYF.

V is TRBV20-1 and J is TRBJ2-5; TRBD2 might be the D (5 bases). Germline V lookup: CDR1 DFQATT, CDR2 SNEGSKA (reference sequence). V lost 5 bases to trimming and J lost 2 bases, with 18 bases between them. The CDR3 totals 15 residues. The CDR3 loop is CSAESPDGKQETQYF. CDR3 nucleotide sequence: TGCAGTGCTGAAAGCCCGGACGGGAAACAAGAGACCCAGTACTTC.

The chain employs TRBV24-1 and TRBJ1-5, with D possibly being TRBD1 (6 bases). The germline V gene has CDR1 KGHDR and CDR2 SFDVKD. This CDR3 spans 13 amino acids. Trimming stripped 9 bases from V and 7 bases from J, with 15 bases between. The DNA for the CDR3 is TGTGCCACCGAAGAAGGGGGTGGGCAGCCCCAGCATTTT. It translates to CATEEGGGQPQHF.

V is TRBV11-3 and J is TRBJ2-1; possibly TRBD1 for D (5 bases). The V and J ends lost 1 base and 4 bases respectively, with 11 bases between them. The CDR3 is 15 residues long. Germline V lookup: CDR1 SGHNT, CDR2 YENEEA. CDR3 sequence reads: CASSLAQGAYNEQFF. CDR3 in DNA: TGTGCCAGCAGCTTAGCCCAGGGCGCGTACAATGAGCAGTTCTTC. Based on the CDR3 plus reference TRBV11-3 and TRBJ2-1, the full variable domain is EAGVVQSPRYKIIEKKQPVAFWCNPISGHNTLYWYLQNLGQGPELLIRYENEEAVDDSQLPKDRFSAERLKGVDSTLKIQPAELGDSAVYLCASSLAQGAYNEQFFGPGTRLTVL.

The V call is TRBV6-1, the J call TRBJ2-4; 7 bases are shared with TRBD2. The CDR3 runs to 14 residues. With V trimmed by 5 bases and J by 8 bases, 9 bases remained unmatched. Germline CDR1 MNHNS, CDR2 SASEGT. CDR3 amino acids: CASSQRTRWDIQYF. The DNA of the CDR3 is TGTGCCAGCAGTCAACGGACTAGGTGGGACATTCAGTACTTC.

The chain links TRBV3-1 to TRBJ2-5; D gene uncertain. Germline lookup yields CDR1 LGHDT and CDR2 YNNKEL (reference sequence). V lost 0 bases, J lost 7 bases, and 0 bases lay in between. The CDR3 sequence is 10 residues long. CDR3 DNA: TGTGCCAGCAGCCAAGAGACCCAGTACTTC. Residues: CASSQETQYF.

This clonotype has only a few counts. CDR3 loop: CSVAPLTDTQYF. The CDR3 nucleotides read TGCAGCGTTGCCCCCTTGACAGATACGCAGTATTTT. This sequence joins TRBV29-1 and TRBJ2-3; D is unclear. In germline, CDR1 is SQVTM, CDR2 ANQGSEA. The CDR3 has 12 amino acids. The V gene lost 4 bases and the J gene lost 3 bases, with 8 bases spanning the gap.

The chain has TRBV11-3 and TRBJ2-1, with TRBD2 matching over 11 bases. The V gene's germline CDR1 is SGHNT and CDR2 YENEEA. The CDR3 loop spans 15 amino acids. V lost 4 bases, J lost 7 bases, and 6 bases stayed unmatched. The CDR3 bases are TGTGCCAGCAGCTATAGCGGGGGGGCGGGTAATGAGCAGTTCTTC. This encodes CASSYSGGAGNEQFF.

This clonotype has a single count. This rearrangement joins TRBV5-6 to TRBJ2-7; weak D call: TRBD2 (6 bases). The V and J ends lost 0 bases and 4 bases respectively, with 20 bases between them. CDR1 is SGHDT and CDR2 is YYEEEE in the germline V gene. CDR3 length: 17 residues. The CDR3, as DNA: TGTGCCAGCAGCTTGGGCCGGCTACTAGCTTCGTCGTACGAGCAGTACTTC. Protein: CASSLGRLLASSYEQYF.

CDR3 protein: CASSLDPGQVYEQYF. CDR3 nucleotide sequence: TGTGCCAGCAGCTTAGATCCGGGACAGGTCTACGAGCAGTACTTC. The genes are TRBV7-9 and TRBJ2-7, with 8 bases identical to TRBD1. CDR3 length: 15 residues. Germline V lookup: CDR1 SEHNR, CDR2 FQNEAQ (reference sequence). The ends lost 1 base at V and 3 bases at J; junction bases unmatched: 5. The whole variable domain, filled in from reference TRBV7-9 and TRBJ2-7, reads DTGVSQNPRHKITKRGQNVTFRCDPISEHNRLYWYRQTLGQGPEFLTYFQNEAQLEKSRLLSDRFSAERPKGSFSTLEIQRTEQGDSAMYLCASSLDPGQVYEQYFGPGTRLTVT.

This chain joins TRBV15 and TRBJ2-7, with D maybe TRBD1 (6 bases). The germline V gene encodes CDR1 LNHNV and CDR2 YYDKDF (reference sequence). The CDR3 has 14 residues. V shed 3 bases and J shed 4 bases, with 13 bases lying between them. The CDR3 here is CATSSQTGKYEQYF. The CDR3 nucleotides are TGTGCCACCAGCAGCCAGACAGGAAAGTACGAGCAGTACTTC.

Only one count was recorded for this clonotype. J is TRBJ2-7 and V is TRBV12-3 or TRBV12-4, with 10 bases matching TRBD1. V was pared by 5 bases and J by 1 base, with 8 bases of the junction left unmatched. The CDR3 runs 16 residues. The CDR3 spells CASSRGDRGSSYEQYF. The CDR3 DNA is TGTGCCAGCAGTAGGGGGGACAGGGGCTCATCCTACGAGCAGTACTTC.

This rearrangement joins TRBV4-1 to TRBJ2-7; D might be TRBD2 (6 bases). The germline V gene encodes CDR1 MGHRA and CDR2 YSYEKL. The CDR3 is 15 residues long. Trimming cost V 2 bases and J 6 bases, with 17 bases left between them. This CDR3 reads CASSQLRDGAREQYF. CDR3 in DNA: TGCGCCAGCAGCCAATTGCGGGACGGAGCTCGCGAGCAGTACTTC.

The gene calls are TRBV6-1 and TRBJ2-5, with D hard to call. Germline-derived CDR1 and CDR2 are MNHNS and SASEGT. CDR3 length: 13 residues. Trimming cost V 4 bases and J 1 base, with 7 bases left between them. The CDR3 DNA reads TGTGCCAGCAGTGTTCGAATCCAAGAGACCCAGTACTTC. This encodes CASSVRIQETQYF.

This chain connects TRBV3-1 to TRBJ2-1, with D hard to call. Trimming took off 0 bases at V and 2 bases at J, with 8 bases between the two ends. The germline gives CDR1 LGHDT, CDR2 YNNKEL (reference sequence). CDR3 length: 15 residues. CDR3 amino acids: CASSQDLRAYNEQFF. DNA of the CDR3: TGTGCCAGCAGCCAAGATTTGCGTGCCTACAATGAGCAGTTCTTC.

The V and J genes are TRBV23-1 and TRBJ1-2; TRBD1 might be the D (6 bases). TRBV23-1 is an open reading frame whose function is uncertain. The CDR3 length is 15 residues. V lost 2 bases to trimming and J lost 4 bases, with 14 bases between them. CDR3 sequence (DNA): TGCGCCAGCAGTCAACACAGCGACAGGATCTATGGCTACACCTTC. It encodes CASSQHSDRIYGYTF.

The chain carries TRBV28 and TRBJ2-1; tentative D call: TRBD1 (5 bases). Germline assignment: CDR1 MDHEN and CDR2 SYDVKM. V was shortened by 8 bases and J by 7 bases, with 9 bases between the two germline ends. The CDR3 spans 11 residues. CDR3 nucleotides: TGTGCCAGCCGACAGCAGAATGAGCAGTTCTTC. This translates into CASRQQNEQFF.

V gene TRBV10-1 combines with J gene TRBJ1-3; 9 bases are a match to TRBD1. Germline loops: CDR1 WNHNN, CDR2 SYGVQD (reference sequence). This CDR3 contains 20 residues. V lost 4 bases and J lost 2; bases outside the gene matches: 18. In DNA form, the CDR3 reads TGCGCCAGCAGTGCCCGACTAATGAACAGGGGGCGCGGGCCTGGAAACACCATATATTTT. It translates to CASSARLMNRGRGPGNTIYF.

The rearrangement joins TRBV2 to TRBJ2-7; 7 bases line up with TRBD2. CDR3 length: 15 amino acids. J lost 4 bases, V lost 5 bases, and 11 bases had no gene match. Per germline, CDR1 SNHLY and CDR2 FYNNEI. In DNA form, the CDR3 reads TGTGCCAGCAGTCAAATCCGCGCGGGAGAATACGAGCAGTACTTC. Translation gives CASSQIRAGEYEQYF. Looking up the rest from reference TRBV2 and TRBJ2-7 gives the full variable domain: EPEVTQTPSHQVTQMGQEVILRCVPISNHLYFYWYRQILGQKVEFLVSFYNNEISEKSEIFDDQFSVERPDGSNFTLKIRSTKLEDSAMYFCASSQIRAGEYEQYFGPGTRLTVT.

V and J are TRBV7-3 and TRBJ2-1, with 9 bases that match TRBD2. Germline V lookup: CDR1 SGHTA, CDR2 FQGTGA. The length of the CDR3 is 15 residues. The junction had 4 bases not matched to a gene; V was cut back by 1 base and J by 6 bases. DNA of the CDR3: TGTGCCAGCAGCTTAATGCCTAGCGGGGTCAATGAGCAGTTCTTC. This gives the protein CASSLMPSGVNEQFF.

This chain joins TRBV5-1 and TRBJ1-1, with a weak D call TRBD1 (6 bases). CDR1 is SGHRS and CDR2 is YFSETQ in the germline V gene. V lost 4 bases and J lost 3, with 22 bases in between. The CDR3 extends over 17 amino acids. The CDR3: CASSRTQQGLGDTEAFF. CDR3 nucleotides: TGCGCCAGCAGCCGAACTCAACAGGGCCTTGGGGACACTGAAGCTTTCTTT.

V is TRBV5-1 and J is TRBJ2-5; no clear D. Germline CDR1 SGHRS, CDR2 YFSETQ. CDR3 length: 14 residues. Trimming took off 1 base at V and 6 bases at J, with 13 bases between the two ends. CDR3: CASSLNFSPKTQYF. In nucleotides, the CDR3 is TGCGCCAGCAGCTTGAATTTCAGCCCGAAGACCCAGTACTTC.

This rearrangement joins TRBV2 to TRBJ2-7; D might be TRBD1 (6 bases). The CDR3 sequence is 13 residues long. Germline CDR1 reads SNHLY; CDR2 reads FYNNEI. The germline V and J ends were trimmed by 6 bases and 5 bases, with 14 bases remaining between them. The CDR3 protein is CASSRTEGDEQYF. CDR3 DNA: TGTGCCAGCAGCCGGACTGAGGGGGACGAGCAGTACTTC.

The genes are TRBV4-2 and TRBJ2-3; no reliable D call. Germline V gene data show CDR1 as LGHNA and CDR2 as YNFKEQ. V lost 4 bases and J lost 7, with 12 bases in between. This CDR3 comprises 13 residues. The DNA for the CDR3 is TGTGCCAGCAGCCGACCGCTGCCCTATACGCAGTATTTT. This encodes CASSRPLPYTQYF.

This clonotype was seen a handful of times. V and J are TRBV2 and TRBJ1-2; D unresolved. CDR1 is SNHLY and CDR2 is FYNNEI in the germline V gene. CDR3 length: 15 amino acids. V lost 1 base, J lost 5 bases, and 14 bases lay in between. For the CDR3, the DNA is TGTGCCAGCAGTGAAGAGAGGGTGGGTGGATATGGCTACACCTTC. Residues: CASSEERVGGYGYTF. Supplemented by reference TRBV2 and TRBJ1-2, the full variable domain reads EPEVTQTPSHQVTQMGQEVILRCVPISNHLYFYWYRQILGQKVEFLVSFYNNEISEKSEIFDDQFSVERPDGSNFTLKIRSTKLEDSAMYFCASSEERVGGYGYTFGSGTRLTVV.